One and the same sample provided the 21 T cell receptor beta chains below, sequenced in a study of type 1 regulatory T cells. Via MiXCR, TCRdb re-called the reads, giving one row per CDR3 protein. Of 90,000 to 100,000 distinct CDR3 sequences in the sample, roughly 28% were seen once. Material: CD4+ T cells, either the whole sample or a sorted fraction (not recorded which). The receptor set was obtained from a human donor in good health.

This clonotype was seen more than once but under ten times. The chain couples TRBV5-1 to TRBJ2-5; D unresolved. Looked up from germline, CDR1 is SGHRS and CDR2 is YFSETQ. CDR3 length equals 16 residues. Deletions cut 5 bases from V and 1 base from J, with 18 bases between. CDR3 sequence reads: CASRVDGVYFQETQYF. The CDR3 bases are TGCGCCAGCAGGGTGGATGGGGTCTACTTCCAAGAGACCCAGTACTTC.

This clonotype was detected only a few times. The chain links TRBV20-1 to TRBJ2-7, with no clear D. Germline V gives CDR1 DFQATT, CDR2 SNEGSKA (reference sequence). The CDR3 totals 14 residues. Trimming cost V 3 bases and J 4 bases, with 16 bases left between them. CDR3 nucleotides: TGCAGTGCTAGGAGTGGAAACTACCCTTACGAGCAGTACTTC. This encodes CSARSGNYPYEQYF.

The rearrangement uses TRBV9 and TRBJ2-1, with 9 positions matching TRBD1. The J segment lost 4 bases and the V segment lost 2 bases, leaving 7 bases of the junction unmatched. Per the germline V gene, CDR1 is SGDLS and CDR2 is YYNGEE. There are 16 residues in the CDR3. CDR3 residues: CASSVRTGERYNEQFF. The CDR3 region has the DNA TGTGCCAGCAGCGTCCGGACAGGGGAGAGATACAATGAGCAGTTCTTC.

The gene calls are TRBV7-2 and TRBJ2-2; D tentatively reads TRBD1 or TRBD2 (5 bases each). The CDR3 has 15 residues. Germline V gives CDR1 SGHTA, CDR2 FQGNSA. V shed 4 bases and J shed 6 bases, with 15 bases lying between them. The CDR3 nucleotides are TGTGCCAGCAGCTCAAGGGACGGATCCTCCGGGGAGCTGTTTTTT. Its protein is CASSSRDGSSGELFF. Full variable domain (missing parts from reference TRBV7-2 and TRBJ2-2): GAGVSQSPSNKVTEKGKDVELRCDPISGHTALYWYRQSLGQGLEFLIYFQGNSAPDKSGLPSDRFSAERTGGSVSTLTIQRTQQEDSAVYLCASSSRDGSSGELFFGEGSRLTVL.

This clonotype was seen only a few times. The chain has TRBV7-2 and TRBJ1-2; D possibly corresponds to TRBD1 (6 bases). This CDR3 has 15 residues. V was pared by 9 bases and J by 8 bases, with 25 bases between. CDR1 and CDR2 from the germline V gene are SGHTA and FQGNSA. The CDR3 is CASSGAGHQSWGYTF. The CDR3 DNA reads TGTGCCAGTAGCGGAGCGGGACACCAATCTTGGGGCTACACCTTC.

This sequence joins TRBV20-1 and TRBJ2-1; a weak D match, TRBD2 (6 bases). Trimming took 3 bases from V and 0 from J, leaving 12 bases between them. Germline V gives CDR1 DFQATT, CDR2 SNEGSKA (reference sequence). The CDR3 consists of 15 residues. The CDR3 sequence is CSAREGGNSYNEQFF. In nucleotides, the CDR3 is TGCAGTGCTAGGGAGGGAGGAAACTCCTACAATGAGCAGTTCTTC.

Only one count was recorded for this clonotype. J is TRBJ2-7 and V is TRBV5-4, with TRBD2 as a possible D gene (5 bases). The V end was cut by 4 bases, the J end by 5 bases, with 22 bases between. This CDR3 has 16 amino acids. Looked up from germline, CDR1 is SGHNT and CDR2 is YYREEE (reference sequence). CDR3 coding DNA: TGTGCCAGCAGCCCTGGACTCGACAATCTAATCCACGAGCAGTACTTC. Encoded protein: CASSPGLDNLIHEQYF.

The chain uses TRBV7-2 and TRBJ2-2; 8 bases align to TRBD1. The germline CDR1 and CDR2 sequences are SGHTA and FQGNSA. Trimming at V came to 8 bases and at J to 5 bases, leaving 10 bases not matched to a gene. The CDR3 has 15 amino acids. CDR3 sequence reads: CASQQTGVNTGELFF. As DNA, the CDR3 is TGTGCCAGCCAACAGACAGGGGTGAATACCGGGGAGCTGTTTTTT.

A few counts support this clonotype. The CDR3 here is CASSLDISTGANVLTF. The CDR3, as DNA: TGCGCCAGCAGCTTGGACATCTCCACTGGGGCCAACGTCCTGACTTTC. V and J are TRBV5-1 and TRBJ2-6; D remains unclear. Trimming left V 0 bases short and J 2 bases short, with 9 bases between. Germline values: CDR1 SGHRS, CDR2 YFSETQ. The CDR3 contains 16 residues.

This clonotype occurred a few times. The chain recombines TRBV14 with TRBJ2-7; D possibly corresponds to TRBD2 (6 bases). Trimming removed 2 bases from V and 2 bases from J, with 7 bases in between. Germline V gives CDR1 SGHDN, CDR2 FVKESK. The CDR3 length is 13 residues. The CDR3 coding sequence is TGTGCCAGCAGCCAACGGGGGACCTACGAGCAGTACTTC. Translation gives CASSQRGTYEQYF.

This clonotype was counted a few times. The chain carries TRBV7-9 and TRBJ2-1; D remains ambiguous. Per the germline V gene, CDR1 is SEHNR and CDR2 is FQNEAQ (reference sequence). The germline V and J ends were trimmed by 2 bases and 8 bases, with 13 bases remaining between them. The CDR3 sequence is 14 residues long. The CDR3 bases are TGTGCCAGCAGCTTATTTGCAGTCCTAGATGAGCAGTTCTTC. Encoded protein: CASSLFAVLDEQFF.

This clonotype was recorded once. This chain joins TRBV13 and TRBJ2-2, with 11 bases fitting TRBD2. Germline assignment: CDR1 PRHDT and CDR2 FYEKMQ (reference sequence). The CDR3 covers 16 residues. With 1 base clipped from V and 4 bases from J, the junction kept 2 bases outside the gene matches. This CDR3 reads CASSLALAGVTGELFF. Here the CDR3 DNA reads TGTGCCAGCAGCTTAGCACTAGCGGGAGTCACCGGGGAGCTGTTTTTT. Full variable domain (outside the CDR3, taken from reference TRBV13 and TRBJ2-2): AAGVIQSPRHLIKEKRETATLKCYPIPRHDTVYWYQQGPGQDPQFLISFYEKMQSDKGSIPDRFSAQQFSDYHSELNMSSLELGDSALYFCASSLALAGVTGELFFGEGSRLTVL.

In this sample, this clonotype turned up a few times. This rearrangement joins TRBV27 to TRBJ1-5; no firm D call. The CDR3 runs to 13 residues. Trimming left V 3 bases short and J 10 bases short, with 13 bases between. Germline CDR1 is MNHEY and CDR2 is SMNVEV (reference sequence). CDR3 DNA: TGTGCCAGCAGTTTTGGGCCAGCGGAACCCCAGCATTTT. Its translation is CASSFGPAEPQHF.

The rearrangement uses TRBV18 and TRBJ2-1, with unresolved D. CDR1 is KGHSH and CDR2 is LQKENI in the germline V gene. V shed 3 bases and J shed 7 bases, with 13 bases lying between them. The CDR3 totals 14 residues. CDR3 sequence: CASSPMDRLNEQFF. The CDR3 region has the DNA TGTGCCAGCTCACCTATGGATCGCCTTAATGAGCAGTTCTTC. Filled out from reference TRBV18 and TRBJ2-1, the complete variable domain reads NAGVMQNPRHLVRRRGQEARLRCSPMKGHSHVYWYRQLPEEGLKFMVYLQKENIIDESGMPKERFSAEFPKEGPSILRIQQVVRGDSAAYFCASSPMDRLNEQFFGPGTRLTVL.

The V call is TRBV20-1, the J call TRBJ2-1, with TRBD2 matching 12 bases. V was clipped by 3 bases and J by 4 bases; unmatched bases: 16. Germline values: CDR1 DFQATT, CDR2 SNEGSKA (reference sequence). CDR3 length equals 19 residues. CDR3 residues: CSARDYGGLAGSRYNEQFF. CDR3 sequence (DNA): TGCAGTGCTAGGGATTATGGGGGACTAGCGGGCTCCCGGTACAATGAGCAGTTCTTC.

The chain links TRBV10-3 to TRBJ2-2, with TRBD2 matching 8 bases. The length of the CDR3 is 15 residues. V gave up 6 bases and J gave up 2 bases; unmatched junction bases: 5. Germline values: CDR1 ENHRY, CDR2 SYGVKD. In nucleotides, the CDR3 is TGTGCCATCAGGATTAGCGGGACAAACACCGGGGAGCTGTTTTTT. Translating gives CAIRISGTNTGELFF.

In its sample, this clonotype was seen a few times. This sequence joins TRBV14 and TRBJ1-3; TRBD1 agrees at 7 bases. Germline CDR1 reads SGHDN; CDR2 reads FVKESK. Trimming cost V 2 bases and J 4 bases; bases outside gene matches: 5. The CDR3 runs to 15 residues. The CDR3 coding sequence is TGTGCCAGCAGCCAACGGACAGGAAGAGGAAACACCATATATTTT. Encoded protein: CASSQRTGRGNTIYF. The full variable domain, with the rest looked up from reference TRBV14 and TRBJ1-3, is EAGVTQFPSHSVIEKGQTVTLRCDPISGHDNLYWYRRVMGKEIKFLLHFVKESKQDESGMPNNRFLAERTGGTYSTLKVQPAELEDSGVYFCASSQRTGRGNTIYFGEGSWLTVV.

The V and J genes are TRBV12-3 or TRBV12-4 and TRBJ2-3; 11 bases map to TRBD2. J was trimmed by 1 base and V by 3 bases; bases with no gene match: 0. The CDR3 length is 15 residues. CDR3 sequence: CASSLTSGGTDTQYF. In nucleotides, the CDR3 is TGTGCCAGCAGTTTGACTAGCGGGGGCACAGATACGCAGTATTTT.

In its sample, this clonotype was seen a few times. The chain is built from TRBV12-3 or TRBV12-4 and TRBJ2-2, with 8 bases fitting TRBD2. V trimming: 7 bases; J trimming: 6 bases; junction bases outside the gene matches: 10. The CDR3 extends over 15 amino acids. The CDR3 DNA reads as TGTGCCAGCACCCTCGCGGGGGGCCTTGCCGGGGAGCTGTTTTTT. It encodes CASTLAGGLAGELFF.

This clonotype occurred once. The V call is TRBV19, the J call TRBJ2-5; 8 nucleotides line up with TRBD2. V shed 10 bases, J shed 7 bases, and the junction held 8 bases outside the gene matches. CDR3 length: 12 residues. Germline CDR1 and CDR2: LNHDA and SQIVND (reference sequence). The chain's CDR3 is CATREGPGTQYF. CDR3 DNA sequence: TGTGCCACCCGGGAGGGCCCCGGGACCCAGTACTTC.

This chain joins TRBV21-1 and TRBJ2-7; the table's D call TRBD2 went unverified against the DNA. TRBV21-1 is deemed a pseudogene. This CDR3 is 13 amino acids long. The CDR3 nucleotides read TGTGCCAGGTTGCTGCTAGACCTCGACGGGCAGTACTTC. Translation: CARLLLDLDGQYF.